The clone carrying this T cell receptor beta chain was found once. The antigen remains undetermined. Sequencing used immunoSEQ multiplex PCR; TCRdb keeps in-frame clones, though not all of them. The sample yields 110,000 to 150,000 clones, approximately 90% seen once. This sample was included in a study of T cell responses to AZD1222 COVID-19 vaccine. Study observations and caveats: Spike was spanned by vaccine-associated CD4 TCRs, with dominance at 160-218 and 743-854. Spike-specific TCR depth and breadth grew after two AZD1222 doses. Clonal diversity was possibly underestimated, and the donors were mostly white British, with more females.

This clonotype originated in an adult in good health. This sample comprised peripheral blood, obtained on day 0 of AZD1222 vaccination.

The CDR3: CASTSGSEYEKLFF. CDR3 nucleotides: TGTGCCAGCACCTCCGGGTCCGAGTATGAAAAACTGTTTTTT. The chain employs TRBV6-5 and TRBJ1-4; unclear D gene. Looked up from germline, CDR1 is MNHEY and CDR2 is SVGAGI. This CDR3 is built from 14 residues. V was clipped by 7 bases and J by 6 bases, with 15 bases between them.